Below are 17 T cell receptor beta chains sequenced from a single sample in a study of shared clonotypes between healthy human individuals. CD45RO-negative, CCR7-positively selected cells formed the naive CD8 fraction, excluding terminally differentiated effector memory CD45RA+ cells. Here immunoSEQ multiplex PCR was the method, and the copy in TCRdb shows in-frame clones only, minus some. The sample lists roughly 2 million clones, about 95% seen once, with more than 0.95% in the top ten. Sequenced input: naive CD8+ T cells sorted from blood. The receptors originated from a man aged 18 to 30 in good health.

V usage is TRBV11-2 and J usage is TRBJ2-1, with no clear D. This CDR3 is 14 amino acids long. CDR1 is SGHAT and CDR2 is FQNNGV in the germline V gene. V lost 4 bases, J lost 4 bases, and 11 bases lay in between. The CDR3 is CASSSLAAYNEQFF. CDR3 nucleotides: TGTGCCAGCAGCTCCTTAGCAGCTTACAATGAGCAGTTCTTC.

Only one count was recorded for this clone. The V and J genes are TRBV29-1 and TRBJ2-1, with 10 bases aligning to TRBD2. This CDR3 has 16 residues. CDR1 is SQVTM and CDR2 is ANQGSEA in the germline V gene. V was pared by 0 bases and J by 5 bases, with 7 bases of the junction left unmatched. The CDR3 here is CSVEDQNGLADNEQFF. The CDR3 region has the DNA TGCAGCGTTGAAGATCAGAACGGACTAGCGGACAATGAGCAGTTCTTC.

The rearrangement links TRBV4-1 to TRBJ1-1; D not certain. V was pared by 0 bases and J by 3 bases, with 8 bases between. Germline V gene lookup returns CDR1 MGHRA and CDR2 YSYEKL. The CDR3 is 14 amino acids. The CDR3 region has the DNA TGCGCCAGCAGCCAAGATGCGGGGTACACTGAAGCTTTCTTT. Protein: CASSQDAGYTEAFF.

About this clone itself: The sample contains more than one DNA sequence encoding this CDR3. The chain joins TRBV27 to TRBJ1-6; TRBD1 aligns across 8 bases. In germline, CDR1 is MNHEY, CDR2 SMNVEV (reference sequence). The trim removed 0 bases at V and 7 bases at J, leaving 2 bases unmatched. This CDR3 spans 15 amino acids. CDR3 loop: CASSLSAGGNSPLHF. The CDR3 nucleotides read TGTGCCAGCAGTTTATCGGCAGGGGGCAATTCACCCCTCCACTTT.

The chain couples TRBV19 to TRBJ2-5; TRBD2 matches 7 bases. V shed 3 bases and J 1 base; nucleotides not matched to a gene: 2. This CDR3 has 14 amino acids. CDR1 is LNHDA and CDR2 is SQIVND in the germline V gene (reference sequence). CDR3 protein: CASSIPGGQETQYF. As DNA, the CDR3 is TGTGCCAGTAGTATCCCGGGGGGCCAAGAGACCCAGTACTTC. Looking up the rest from reference TRBV19 and TRBJ2-5 gives the full variable domain: DGGITQSPKYLFRKEGQNVTLSCEQNLNHDAMYWYRQDPGQGLRLIYYSQIVNDFQKGDIAEGYSVSREKKESFPLTVTSAQKNPTAFYLCASSIPGGQETQYFGPGTRLLVL.

This clone showed up just once. The chain employs TRBV9 and TRBJ2-2; the D is unclear. V lost 4 bases, J lost 5 bases, and 12 bases lay in between. Germline CDR1 SGDLS, CDR2 YYNGEE. This CDR3 comprises 14 residues. The CDR3 DNA reads as TGTGCCAGCAGCCCCCTCCAGGATACCGGGGAGCTGTTTTTT. Its protein product is CASSPLQDTGELFF.

The rearrangement links TRBV4-3 to TRBJ2-5; 7 bases match TRBD2. CDR3 length: 18 residues. The germline CDR1 and CDR2 sequences are LGHNA and YSLEER. The trim removed 0 bases at V and 0 bases at J, leaving 10 bases unmatched. The DNA for the CDR3 is TGCGCCAGCAGCCAAGAACTCGTTGGAAGCGGGAACCAAGAGACCCAGTACTTC. It specifies CASSQELVGSGNQETQYF.

V and J are TRBV10-1 and TRBJ2-1; 7 bases are shared with TRBD2. This CDR3 contains 14 residues. Germline V gives CDR1 WNHNN, CDR2 SYGVQD (reference sequence). V lost 3 bases and J lost 4; bases outside the gene matches: 3. CDR3 sequence: CASSDLAEYNEQFF. The CDR3 coding sequence is TGCGCCAGCAGTGACCTAGCGGAATACAATGAGCAGTTCTTC.

The chain recombines TRBV19 with TRBJ1-2; D is unclear. This CDR3 has 12 amino acids. Germline-derived CDR1 and CDR2 are LNHDA and SQIVND (reference sequence). The ends were cut back, 7 bases at V and 8 bases at J, with 14 bases in the middle. The CDR3 loop reads CASTVGSGGYTF. The DNA for the CDR3 is TGTGCCAGTACCGTAGGTTCAGGAGGCTACACCTTC.

The V gene is TRBV2, the J gene TRBJ1-2, with D possibly matching TRBD1 (5 bases). V lost 5 bases and J lost 4, with 14 bases in between. Germline assignment: CDR1 SNHLY and CDR2 FYNNEI. The CDR3 is 14 residues long. Written as DNA, the CDR3 is TGTGCCAGCAGTCCCGGGACCTTTGCCTATGGCTACACCTTC. It codes for CASSPGTFAYGYTF. Full variable domain (rest looked up from reference TRBV2 and TRBJ1-2): EPEVTQTPSHQVTQMGQEVILRCVPISNHLYFYWYRQILGQKVEFLVSFYNNEISEKSEIFDDQFSVERPDGSNFTLKIRSTKLEDSAMYFCASSPGTFAYGYTFGSGTRLTVV.

This chain links TRBV12-5 with TRBJ2-1; TRBD1 might be the D (5 bases). This CDR3 spans 14 amino acids. Germline CDR1 reads LGHNT; CDR2 reads FRNRAP. Trimming shortened V by 1 base and J by 7 bases, and 11 bases separated the two germline ends. The CDR3 protein is CASGLEGLINEQFF. For the CDR3, the DNA is TGTGCTAGTGGTTTGGAGGGGTTAATAAATGAGCAGTTCTTC.

V and J are TRBV5-6 and TRBJ2-2, with no clear D. Trimming stripped 0 bases from V and 7 bases from J, with 4 bases between. The CDR3 runs to 12 residues. CDR1 SGHDT and CDR2 YYEEEE come from the germline V gene. In nucleotides, the CDR3 is TGTGCCAGCAGCTTGGATCGCGGGGAGCTGTTTTTT. Translated, it gives CASSLDRGELFF.

This clone was recorded only once. J is TRBJ2-3 and V is TRBV5-4, with D possibly being TRBD1 (5 bases). Germline loops: CDR1 SGHNT, CDR2 YYREEE (reference sequence). V dropped 2 bases and J dropped 7 bases, with 14 bases sitting between them. This CDR3 region has 14 residues. The CDR3 region has the DNA TGTGCCAGCAGCTTAGAGAACGACAGATATACGCAGTATTTT. It encodes CASSLENDRYTQYF.

The chain recombines TRBV6-6 with TRBJ2-5, with D perhaps matching TRBD2 (5 bases). V lost 8 bases and J lost 5, with 12 bases in between. The CDR3 length is 12 residues. Germline V gene lookup returns CDR1 MNHNY and CDR2 SVGAGI (reference sequence). CDR3 sequence (DNA): TGTGCCAGCTCCGGGGATTCGGAGACCCAGTACTTC. This gives the protein CASSGDSETQYF.

This clone was found once. V gene TRBV6-6 combines with J gene TRBJ2-5, with a possible D match to TRBD2 (6 bases). Germline CDR1 and CDR2: MNHNY and SVGAGI (reference sequence). Deletions cut 4 bases from V and 1 base from J, with 13 bases between. The CDR3 totals 15 residues. The CDR3 region is CASSLYGGSQETQYF. The DNA of the CDR3 is TGTGCCAGCAGTTTGTATGGGGGGTCCCAAGAGACCCAGTACTTC.

This sequence joins TRBV7-9 and TRBJ2-5, with D perhaps given as TRBD1 or TRBD2 (5 bases each). The CDR3 loop spans 15 amino acids. From germline, CDR1 is SEHNR and CDR2 FQNEAQ (reference sequence). V lost 6 bases to trimming and J lost 2 bases, with 16 bases between them. The CDR3 region has the DNA TGTGCCAGCAGTCCTGTTAGGGGACCTCAAGAGACCCAGTACTTC. Translating it yields CASSPVRGPQETQYF.

As regards this clone: Other DNA sequences in this specimen translate into the identical CDR3. This chain connects TRBV5-1 to TRBJ2-2; no clear D. The length of the CDR3 is 12 residues. Germline CDR1 SGHRS, CDR2 YFSETQ. Trimming cost V 2 bases and J 6 bases, with 5 bases left between them. CDR3 sequence: CASSFSAGELFF. The CDR3 DNA reads as TGCGCCAGCAGCTTCTCCGCCGGGGAGCTGTTTTTT.